This T cell receptor (beta chain) is drawn from a study of T cells in Graves' hyperthyroidism and ophthalmopathy. Whole-study findings and limits: Progression to ophthalmopathy was predicted a median of roughly 6.6 months early.

The junction had 10 bases not matched to a gene; V was cut back by 4 bases and J by 3 bases. The CDR3 is made up of 15 amino acids. Looked up from germline, CDR1 is SGHRS and CDR2 is YFSETQ. TCR beta CDR3 regions were amplified from RNA. With the HTBI primer set, the TCR CDR3 went through a first round of RT-PCR. TCRdb called the multiplex PCR reads again in MiXCR, with one record for every CDR3 protein. The table records 350,000 to 400,000 distinct CDR3 sequences, about 20% of them present only once. Stable Graves' hyperthyroidism meant no ophthalmopathy progression within 18 months. Uncontrolled infection, other autoimmune disease, pregnancy or lactation barred patients from enrollment. PBMCs were sourced from approximately 9.3 ml fresh peripheral blood. A note on this clonotype: Its antigen is unknown.

The chain joins TRBV5-1 to TRBJ2-7, with 7 bases fitting TRBD1. Sequencing was performed on blood. The source is a woman between 18 and 29 years old with Graves' hyperthyroidism. CDR3 amino acids: CASSDLYGTDYEQYF. The DNA for the CDR3 is TGCGCCAGCAGCGACTTGTATGGGACAGACTACGAGCAGTACTTC.